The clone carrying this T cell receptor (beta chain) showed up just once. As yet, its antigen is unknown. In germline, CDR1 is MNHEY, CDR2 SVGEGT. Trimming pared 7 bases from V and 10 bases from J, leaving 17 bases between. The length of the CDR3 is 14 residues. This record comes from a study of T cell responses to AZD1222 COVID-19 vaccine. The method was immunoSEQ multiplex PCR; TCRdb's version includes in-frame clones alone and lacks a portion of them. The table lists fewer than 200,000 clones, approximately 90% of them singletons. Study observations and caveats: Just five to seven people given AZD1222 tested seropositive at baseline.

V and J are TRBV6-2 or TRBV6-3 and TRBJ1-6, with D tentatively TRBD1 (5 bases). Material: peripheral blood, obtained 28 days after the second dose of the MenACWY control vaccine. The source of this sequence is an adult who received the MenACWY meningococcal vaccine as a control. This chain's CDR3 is CASTPVGVYSPLHF. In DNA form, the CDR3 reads TGTGCCAGCACCCCGGTGGGGGTTTACTCACCCCTCCACTTT.